This is a list of T cell receptor beta chains from one sample in a study of identical twins. Each CDR3 protein gets one entry after TCRdb re-called the 5' RACE reads with MiXCR. The profile shows about 210,000 distinct CDR3 sequences, approximately 9% of them singletons. The sequenced sample was memory (CD45RO+) T cells sorted from blood. All receptors derive from a woman under 30 in good health. CDR3s include the opening cysteine and the closing phenylalanine or tryptophan. Each record gives: V gene, J gene, clone size, D gene, CDR3 DNA, CDR3 protein. D genes are given only for firm matches. Clone size, where shown, is once, few, many, or a class for clones that have expanded.

>TRBV6-5|TRBJ2-7|few|NA
TGTGCCAGCTACTCGGGCTACGAGCAGTACTTC
CASYSGYEQYF
>TRBV12-3/TRBV12-4|TRBJ1-1|NA|NA
TGTGCCAGCAGTTACAGGGAAACCCCGGGCACTGAAGCTTTCTTT
CASSYRETPGTEAFF
>TRBV10-3|TRBJ2-2|few|NA
TGTGCCATCAGAGACCGGACCGGCACCGGGGAGCTGTTTTTT
CAIRDRTGTGELFF
>TRBV12-3/TRBV12-4|TRBJ2-5|many|NA
TGTGCCAGCAGCCGCTCGGGACAAGAGACCCAGTACTTC
CASSRSGQETQYF
>TRBV9|TRBJ2-3|NA|TRBD2
TGTGCCAGCAGCGTACTAGCGGGGGCCTCCACAGATACGCAGTATTTT
CASSVLAGASTDTQYF
>TRBV6-5|TRBJ1-1|NA|NA
TGTGCCAGCAGTTACTCGAGGATCACTGAAGCTTTCTTT
CASSYSRITEAFF
>TRBV12-3/TRBV12-4|TRBJ1-1|many|NA
TGTGCCACGACTTCCGGGGGCCCTGAAGCTTTCTTT
CATTSGGPEAFF
>TRBV29-1|TRBJ2-1|many|TRBD1
TGCAGCGTGACAGGGAAGTTTAGGGTCGATGAGCAGTTCTTC
CSVTGKFRVDEQFF
>TRBV4-3|TRBJ2-1|few|TRBD2
TGCGCCAGCAGCCAAGAGGCACGGGGGGGGAGTGAGCAGTTCTTC
CASSQEARGGSEQFF
>TRBV20-1|TRBJ1-2|many|NA
TGCAGTGCTCCGACACTTAACTATGGCTACACCTTC
CSAPTLNYGYTF
>TRBV3-1|TRBJ2-4|many|NA
TGTGCCAGCAGCCAAGATCCGAGGGGGCGGGGCAAAAACATTCAGTACTTC
CASSQDPRGRGKNIQYF
>TRBV2|TRBJ2-1|many|TRBD2
TGTGCCAGCAGGAGGGGACTAGCGGGAGGCCGGGCTGAGCAGTTCTTC
CASRRGLAGGRAEQFF
>TRBV12-3/TRBV12-4|TRBJ2-2|few|NA
TGTGCCAGCAGTTTAGGGACACTGAACACCGGGGAGCTGTTTTTT
CASSLGTLNTGELFF
>TRBV4-1|TRBJ2-6|NA|TRBD2
TGCGCCAGCGGTCGGTCGACTAGCGGGGGGGCGAAGGGGGCCAACGTCCTGACTTTC
CASGRSTSGGAKGANVLTF
>TRBV10-2|TRBJ1-1|NA|NA
TGCGCCAGCAGTGAGGGAGGGACCACTGAAGCTTTCTTT
CASSEGGTTEAFF
>TRBV5-1|TRBJ2-3|many|NA
TGCGCCAGCAGCTCGGGGGTTTCAGATACGCAGTATTTT
CASSSGVSDTQYF
>TRBV28|TRBJ2-7|NA|TRBD1
TGTGCCAGCAGTTCACAGGGGAAGTACTTC
CASSSQGKYF
>TRBV5-1|TRBJ2-5|few|NA
TGCGCCAGCAGCTTGATCGGGGTTCAAGAGACCCAGTACTTC
CASSLIGVQETQYF
>TRBV6-1|TRBJ1-1|few|NA
TGTGCCAGCAGTCTCTGGATTGAAGCTTTCTTT
CASSLWIEAFF
>TRBV5-1|TRBJ2-7|many|NA
TGCGCCAGCAGCCCGGGACCGCCCTACGAGCAGTACTTC
CASSPGPPYEQYF
>TRBV18|TRBJ2-7|few|TRBD2
TGTGCCAGCTCACCGGGACTAGCGAATTCCTACGAGCAGTACTTC
CASSPGLANSYEQYF
>TRBV11-1|TRBJ1-1|many|TRBD1
TGTGCCAGCAGCATAATTCAGGGGGCCGGTAATGGTGTGCACACTGAAGCTTTCTTT
CASSIIQGAGNGVHTEAFF
>TRBV10-3|TRBJ2-2|NA|TRBD2
TGTGCCATCAGGGCTAGCGGACAGAACACCGGGGAGCTGTTTTTT
CAIRASGQNTGELFF
>TRBV20-1|TRBJ2-3|many|NA
TGCAGTACGAGCGAGAACACAGATACGCAGTATTTT
CSTSENTDTQYF
>TRBV7-9|TRBJ1-2|few|TRBD1
TGTGCCAGCAGCCCCCTCGGAGGACAGGGGAGGGAGGGCTACACCTTC
CASSPLGGQGREGYTF
>TRBV5-1|TRBJ1-6|NA|NA
TGCGCCAGCAGCTTGGTGGGCAGCGGTTCACCCCTCCACTTT
CASSLVGSGSPLHF
>TRBV5-1|TRBJ1-2|many|NA
TGCGCCAGCAGCTTGGTCACGGGGGGCGACTATGGCTACACCTTC
CASSLVTGGDYGYTF
>TRBV6-5|TRBJ2-1|many|NA
TGTGCCAGCAGTTCTGGACTACTCCCTTCCCCACAATTCCCTAATGAGCAGTTCTTC
CASSSGLLPSPQFPNEQFF
>TRBV11-2|TRBJ1-4|few|NA
TGTGCCAGCAGCTCCAACCCCCGTCCTGTGGGTAATGAAAAACTGTTTTTT
CASSSNPRPVGNEKLFF
>TRBV30|TRBJ2-3|NA|TRBD2
TGTGCCTGGGAACTAGCGGGCACAGATACGCAGTATTTT
CAWELAGTDTQYF
>TRBV20-1|TRBJ1-4|NA|NA
TGCAGTGCTAGAGATCTGGAAGGGGTTGGTGAAAAACTGTTTTTT
CSARDLEGVGEKLFF
>TRBV20-1|TRBJ2-2|few|NA
TGCAGTGCCCTGGACAGAGGGACCGGGGAGCTGTTTTTT
CSALDRGTGELFF
>TRBV9|TRBJ2-5|few|NA
TGTGCCAGCACGCTGGAGGGTGGCGGGGACCGGGAGACCCAGTACTTC
CASTLEGGGDRETQYF